The clone carrying this TCR beta chain was seen a handful of times. The data were taken from a study of blood T cell repertoires in COVID-19. Background on the study: COVID-19 samples collected from the United States, Italy and Spain covered acute and convalescent phases.

Here immunoSEQ multiplex PCR was the method, and the copy in TCRdb shows in-frame clones only, minus some. In the table there are more than 85,000 clones, approximately 84% of which are singletons. V was clipped by 2 bases and J by 5 bases, with 15 bases between them. There are 16 residues in the CDR3. The clonotype was recovered from an older man with acute or convalescent COVID-19. Sequencing input: peripheral blood. The V gene is TRBV6-7, the J gene TRBJ1-4, with D tentatively TRBD1 (6 bases). TRBV6-7 is an open reading frame whose function is uncertain. Here the CDR3 reads CASSYPKKGGNEKLFF. CDR3 sequence (DNA): TGTGCCAGCAGTTACCCGAAAAAGGGGGGGAATGAAAAACTGTTTTTT.